The 32 T cell receptor beta chains below come from one sample, sequenced in a study of response to subunit inactivated influenza vaccine (dated by TCRdb to the late 2010s). The library was made by RT-PCR. This sample was sequenced with an Illumina HiSeq 2500. The public reads were reanalyzed by TCRdb: fastp trimming at Q25, MiXCR alignment, in-frame beta chains only. Records with the same CDR3 protein are collapsed into one entry carrying the most frequent genes and DNA. The sample records about 500,000 distinct CDR3 sequences, 7.2% of which are singletons. Together, the top ten hold about 12% of the sample. Source: PBMCs from blood, taken roughly 24 months after vaccination. The receptors stem from a man aged 50 to 69 who received an inactivated influenza vaccine. Donor details come from another sample of the same person, matched by shared clones.

The rearrangement joins TRBV5-6 to TRBJ2-2, with unresolved D. CDR3 size: 14 residues. Germline V gene data show CDR1 as SGHDT and CDR2 as YYEEEE. V lost 5 bases to trimming and J lost 3 bases, with 11 bases between them. The CDR3 region has the DNA TGTGCCAGCAGACGATTTGGGTACACCGGGGAGCTGTTTTTT. It translates to CASRRFGYTGELFF.

In its sample, this clonotype was seen many times. J is TRBJ2-3 and V is TRBV24-1; D is uncertain. V lost 5 bases and J lost 2, with 13 bases in between. Germline CDR1 reads KGHDR; CDR2 reads SFDVKD. The CDR3 is made up of 15 amino acids. CDR3 coding DNA: TGTGCCACCAGTGTCACCGCAACCCCCACAGATACGCAGTATTTT. Protein: CATSVTATPTDTQYF.

This clonotype was counted many times. The rearrangement uses TRBV12-3 or TRBV12-4 and TRBJ1-1; D not certain. Trimming pared 6 bases from V and 7 bases from J, leaving 12 bases between. CDR3 size: 12 residues. The CDR3 spells CASRTGSYEAFF. Here the CDR3 DNA reads TGTGCCAGCAGGACGGGGTCGTATGAAGCTTTCTTT.

This clonotype was seen only a few times. The chain joins TRBV28 to TRBJ2-7; D remains unclear. V was trimmed by 6 bases and J by 2 bases, leaving 11 bases between them. The CDR3 is 13 residues long. CDR1 is MDHEN and CDR2 is SYDVKM in the germline V gene. The DNA for the CDR3 is TGTGCCAGCAGGGCCGGAGTTACCTACGAGCAGTACTTC. Amino acid sequence: CASRAGVTYEQYF. Using reference TRBV28 and TRBJ2-7 for the parts outside the CDR3, the full variable domain is DVKVTQSSRYLVKRTGEKVFLECVQDMDHENMFWYRQDPGLGLRLIYFSYDVKMKEKGDIPEGYSVSREKKERFSLILESASTNQTSMYLCASRAGVTYEQYFGPGTRLTVT.

This clonotype was counted between two and nine times. V usage is TRBV12-3 or TRBV12-4 and J usage is TRBJ1-1; the D gene is possibly TRBD1 (5 bases). V was pared by 6 bases and J by 0 bases, with 14 bases between. The CDR3 has 15 amino acids. As DNA, the CDR3 is TGTGCCAGCAGATCGGGGGGTCGGCTGAACACTGAAGCTTTCTTT. Protein product: CASRSGGRLNTEAFF.

This clonotype was counted many times. The V call is TRBV4-2, the J call TRBJ2-1, with TRBD2 identical over 9 bases. Germline V CDR1 and CDR2: LGHNA, YNFKEQ. Losses at the gene ends were 4 bases for V and 8 bases for J; bases not matched to a gene: 12. This CDR3 contains 16 residues. The CDR3 reads CASSPRHGTSMDEQFF. DNA for the CDR3: TGTGCCAGCAGCCCAAGGCATGGGACTAGCATGGATGAGCAGTTCTTC.

V is TRBV4-2 and J is TRBJ2-1; D is unresolved. Germline CDR1 is LGHNA and CDR2 is YNFKEQ. The CDR3 extends over 16 amino acids. Trimming took off 0 bases at V and 8 bases at J, with 17 bases between the two ends. CDR3 nucleotide sequence: TGTGCCAGCAGCCAAGATGGCCTCTCCCCTTTCTATGAGCAGTTCTTC. It translates to CASSQDGLSPFYEQFF.

The V and J genes are TRBV12-3 or TRBV12-4 and TRBJ2-2; perhaps TRBD2 as D (5 bases). This CDR3 is 11 amino acids long. V lost 8 bases and J lost 7, with 8 bases in between. The CDR3 DNA reads as TGTGCCAGCCGAAGCGGCGGGGAGCTGTTTTTT. The encoded protein is CASRSGGELFF.

This clonotype was seen more than once but under ten times. The V call is TRBV5-1, the J call TRBJ2-3, with TRBD1 matching 7 bases. V lost 0 bases and J lost 1; bases outside the gene matches: 5. The germline gives CDR1 SGHRS, CDR2 YFSETQ. CDR3 length equals 16 residues. The CDR3 region has the DNA TGCGCCAGCAGCTTGGAAGCAACAGGGGGCACAGATACGCAGTATTTT. Encoded protein: CASSLEATGGTDTQYF.

This chain links TRBV7-6 with TRBJ2-1; 9 positions agree with TRBD2. Germline values: CDR1 SGHVS, CDR2 FNYEAQ. V lost 5 bases and J lost 1; bases outside the gene matches: 6. CDR3 length: 16 residues. The CDR3 loop is CASSGLAGSSYNEQFF. For the CDR3, the DNA is TGTGCCAGCAGCGGGCTAGCGGGGAGTTCCTACAATGAGCAGTTCTTC.

This clonotype was detected only a few times. The J gene is TRBJ1-5, the V gene TRBV6-5, with D perhaps matching TRBD1 (6 bases). The germline CDR1 and CDR2 sequences are MNHEY and SVGAGI. The CDR3 loop spans 15 amino acids. Between the trimmed V and J ends, which lost 0 bases and 6 bases, there was a span of 12 bases. The CDR3 region has the DNA TGTGCCAGCAGTTACTCGGGGGGGCCGAGTCAGCCCCAGCATTTT. This encodes CASSYSGGPSQPQHF.

In its sample, this clonotype was seen many times. The V and J genes are TRBV15 and TRBJ2-1, with 12 bases identical to TRBD2. Looked up from germline, CDR1 is LNHNV and CDR2 is YYDKDF (reference sequence). CDR3 size: 15 residues. J lost 4 bases, V lost 3 bases, and 1 base had no gene match. The CDR3 DNA is TGTGCCACCAGCAGCACTAGCGGGGGGTACAATGAGCAGTTCTTC. Translated: CATSSTSGGYNEQFF.

This clonotype appeared a few times. This chain links TRBV12-3 or TRBV12-4 with TRBJ2-7; the D is unclear. The CDR3 extends over 14 amino acids. With 3 bases removed from V and 3 bases from J, the gap between germline ends came to 12 bases. The CDR3 here is CASSFAGTLYEQYF. DNA of the CDR3: TGTGCCAGCAGTTTTGCAGGTACACTCTACGAGCAGTACTTC.

The chain has TRBV20-1 and TRBJ2-7; D may correspond to TRBD1 or TRBD2 (5 bases each). The germline V gene has CDR1 DFQATT and CDR2 SNEGSKA (reference sequence). Trimming removed 1 base at V and 4 bases at J, with 14 bases between. The CDR3 runs 14 residues. CDR3 amino acids: CSARVGARSYEQYF. CDR3 DNA: TGCAGTGCTAGAGTCGGGGCTAGGTCTTACGAGCAGTACTTC.

This clonotype has a count of ten or more. The chain carries TRBV5-1 and TRBJ2-1, with TRBD1 matching over 9 bases. The CDR3 contains 15 residues. V dropped 4 bases and J dropped 6; count of bases not matched to a gene: 8. Looked up from germline, CDR1 is SGHRS and CDR2 is YFSETQ. CDR3 residues: CASSPSGQGSNEQFF. CDR3 nucleotides: TGCGCCAGCAGCCCTTCGGGACAGGGAAGCAATGAGCAGTTCTTC.

Many counts were recorded for this clonotype. V and J are TRBV25-1 and TRBJ1-3; D remains unclear. Per germline, CDR1 MGHDK and CDR2 SYGVNS. Trimming stripped 5 bases from V and 0 bases from J, with 14 bases between. The CDR3 spans 16 residues. The DNA for the CDR3 is TGTGCCAGCAGTCCCCGGGTCGGGAGCTCTGGAAACACCATATATTTT. Translated, it gives CASSPRVGSSGNTIYF.

This clonotype occurred a few times. This chain uses TRBV29-1 with TRBJ2-5; D might be TRBD1 or TRBD2, each matching 6 bases. V lost 6 bases, J lost 5 bases, and 16 bases lay in between. CDR1 and CDR2 from the germline V gene are SQVTM and ANQGSEA. The CDR3 covers 13 residues. Here the CDR3 reads CSVKGGQGETQYF. CDR3 bases: TGCAGCGTCAAGGGGGGCCAAGGGGAGACCCAGTACTTC.

This chain uses TRBV18 with TRBJ1-1, with D perhaps TRBD1 (5 bases). Trimming took off 4 bases at V and 5 bases at J, with 14 bases between the two ends. This CDR3 comprises 14 residues. Germline CDR1 and CDR2: KGHSH and LQKENI. The CDR3 DNA reads as TGTGCCAGCTCACAACGGGGACTTCAGACTGAAGCTTTCTTT. Protein product: CASSQRGLQTEAFF.

In this sample, this clonotype turned up a few times. V is TRBV6-1 and J is TRBJ2-1; no clear D. Germline lookup yields CDR1 MNHNS and CDR2 SASEGT. The CDR3 sequence is 13 residues long. V was trimmed by 6 bases and J by 4 bases, leaving 10 bases between them. The CDR3 spells CASREQRYNEQFF. CDR3 nucleotides: TGTGCCAGCAGGGAACAGAGATACAATGAGCAGTTCTTC.

This clonotype was counted at least ten times. Sequence at one end of the junction differs from germline and may be a read error. This rearrangement joins TRBV2 to TRBJ2-1, with a weak D call TRBD2 (6 bases). Germline V gene data show CDR1 as SNHLY and CDR2 as FYNNEI. The CDR3 runs 13 residues. This CDR3 reads CASSDPGLFLGLF. The DNA for the CDR3 is TGTGCCAGCAGCGACCCGGGACTGTTTTTAGGGCTCTTC. The full variable domain, completed using reference TRBV2 and TRBJ2-1, is EPEVTQTPSHQVTQMGQEVILRCVPISNHLYFYWYRQILGQKVEFLVSFYNNEISEKSEIFDDQFSVERPDGSNFTLKIRSTKLEDSAMYFCASSDPGLFLGLFGPGTRLTVL.

This clonotype came up a few times. The chain recombines TRBV5-1 with TRBJ2-3; 10 bases fit TRBD2. V shed 4 bases, J shed 4 bases, and the junction held 18 bases outside the gene matches. Germline CDR1 is SGHRS and CDR2 is YFSETQ. The CDR3 covers 19 residues. DNA for the CDR3: TGCGCCAGCAGCACATCCCTACGCCCAGCGGGAGGGCCATCAGATACGCAGTATTTT. Protein sequence: CASSTSLRPAGGPSDTQYF.

This clonotype has at least ten counts. The genes are TRBV7-3 and TRBJ2-2; 8 nucleotides match TRBD2. The V gene end was trimmed by 5 bases and the J gene end by 6 bases; junction bases not matched to a gene: 5. This CDR3 contains 14 residues. Germline V lookup: CDR1 SGHTA, CDR2 FQGTGA. CDR3 sequence: CASSLLGGAGELFF. The CDR3 DNA is TGTGCCAGCAGCCTACTCGGGGGGGCCGGGGAGCTGTTTTTT.

This clonotype showed up many times. The chain recombines TRBV18 with TRBJ1-3; TRBD1 is a possible D gene (5 bases). The V and J ends lost 3 bases and 0 bases respectively, with 9 bases between them. The CDR3 contains 15 residues. Per the germline V gene, CDR1 is KGHSH and CDR2 is LQKENI. CDR3 residues: CASSPRTGSGNTIYF. Here the CDR3 DNA reads TGTGCCAGCTCACCCCGAACAGGCTCTGGAAACACCATATATTTT.

This clonotype was found a few times. V gene TRBV4-2 combines with J gene TRBJ2-1; D might be TRBD2 (5 bases). Trimming pared 5 bases from V and 3 bases from J, leaving 17 bases between. The CDR3 spans 16 residues. CDR1 and CDR2 (germline): LGHNA, YNFKEQ. CDR3 residues: CASSKTDGGYYNEQFF. CDR3 DNA sequence: TGTGCCAGCAGCAAGACGGATGGCGGGTACTACAATGAGCAGTTCTTC.

This clonotype was detected many times. This sequence joins TRBV5-1 and TRBJ1-2; 8 nucleotides align to TRBD1. CDR1 is SGHRS, CDR2 YFSETQ, per germline. J gave up 4 bases and V 3 bases, and 5 bases lay outside the gene matches. The CDR3 totals 14 residues. The CDR3 here is CASSSGQEFYGYTF. The DNA for the CDR3 is TGCGCCAGCAGCTCGGGACAGGAATTCTATGGCTACACCTTC.

There are many counts of this clonotype. The chain couples TRBV7-2 to TRBJ2-1; the D gene is possibly TRBD2 (5 bases). V lost 0 bases and J lost 9, with 18 bases in between. Germline loops: CDR1 SGHTA, CDR2 FQGNSA. CDR3 length: 16 amino acids. CDR3 sequence reads: CASSLARRVYKGEQFF. The CDR3 nucleotides read TGTGCCAGCAGCTTAGCGCGGCGGGTGTACAAAGGTGAGCAGTTCTTC.

This clonotype turned up a few times. The chain is built from TRBV20-1 and TRBJ2-3, with TRBD2 identical over 10 bases. The CDR3 is 15 amino acids. The germline V gene encodes CDR1 DFQATT and CDR2 SNEGSKA (reference sequence). Trimming removed 0 bases from V and 5 bases from J; junction bases left unmatched: 5. The CDR3 loop reads CSARDSSGRGDTQYF. The CDR3 DNA is TGCAGTGCTAGAGATTCTAGCGGGAGAGGAGATACGCAGTATTTT.

This clonotype has a count of ten or more. CDR3 bases: TGTGCCAGCAGAACAGAGTCCTATGGCTACACCTTC. This codes for CASRTESYGYTF. This chain links TRBV2 with TRBJ1-2; D is undetermined. Trimming cost V 6 bases and J 4 bases, with 9 bases left between them. The CDR3 contains 12 residues. The germline gives CDR1 SNHLY, CDR2 FYNNEI.

This clonotype has at least ten counts. This chain connects TRBV5-1 to TRBJ2-3; D unclear. The CDR3 contains 15 residues. Per the germline V gene, CDR1 is SGHRS and CDR2 is YFSETQ. The germline V and J ends were trimmed by 0 bases and 0 bases, with 8 bases remaining between them. The CDR3 region is CASSLGSGSTDTQYF. CDR3 nucleotides: TGCGCCAGCAGCTTGGGGTCTGGGAGCACAGATACGCAGTATTTT.

This clonotype has only a few counts. This rearrangement joins TRBV28 to TRBJ1-4; no reliable D call. This CDR3 has 12 amino acids. CDR1 MDHEN and CDR2 SYDVKM come from the germline V gene. Trimming stripped 8 bases from V and 4 bases from J, with 8 bases between. CDR3 bases: TGTGCCAGCGGACCGCTTAATGAAAAACTGTTTTTT. This encodes CASGPLNEKLFF.

V and J are TRBV28 and TRBJ2-1, with D possibly matching TRBD1 (6 bases). CDR1 is MDHEN and CDR2 is SYDVKM in the germline V gene. The CDR3 extends over 18 amino acids. With 3 bases removed from V and 0 bases from J, the gap between germline ends came to 18 bases. The CDR3: CASSFDRFPTGSYNEQFF. The CDR3 DNA sequence: TGTGCCAGCAGTTTCGACAGGTTTCCTACCGGCTCCTACAATGAGCAGTTCTTC. Complete variable domain (other parts from reference TRBV28 and TRBJ2-1): DVKVTQSSRYLVKRTGEKVFLECVQDMDHENMFWYRQDPGLGLRLIYFSYDVKMKEKGDIPEGYSVSREKKERFSLILESASTNQTSMYLCASSFDRFPTGSYNEQFFGPGTRLTVL.

The genes are TRBV12-3 or TRBV12-4 and TRBJ1-1; TRBD1 agrees at 8 bases. V shed 9 bases and J 0 bases; nucleotides not matched to a gene: 3. The CDR3 spans 13 residues. The CDR3 protein is CASHRGLNTEAFF. The CDR3, as DNA: TGTGCCAGTCACAGGGGGTTGAACACTGAAGCTTTCTTT.